This record covers a single T cell receptor beta chain. What it recognizes is unknown. Within the sample, other DNA sequences also encode this same CDR3. In replicate PCRs of sorted subsets, roughly 200 ng DNA, approximately 28,000 T cell genomes, was used. Sequenced by immunoSEQ multiplex PCR; TCRdb stores in-frame clones only, minus some. This table has 2.5 million or so clones, around nine tenths appearing once. These data belong to a study of shared clonotypes between healthy human individuals. Study findings and constraints: Some naive CD4 clonotypes, roughly 4.5%, turned up in common across four donors.

This receptor was taken from a man younger than 35 in good health. Sequencing used naive CD4+ T cells sorted from blood. Specified subset: CD45RA+ positively selected.

The CDR3 sequence: CASSPQTGLNTEAFF. In DNA, the CDR3 is TGTGCCAGCTCACCCCAGACAGGTTTGAACACTGAAGCTTTCTTT. The chain carries TRBV18 and TRBJ1-1; perhaps TRBD1 as D (6 bases). Germline V gene sequence: CDR1 KGHSH, CDR2 LQKENI. The CDR3 extends over 15 amino acids. The ends were cut back, 3 bases at V and 0 bases at J, with 11 bases in the middle.